The rows below give T cell receptor beta chains drawn from one sample of a study of T-cell memory formation after mild COVID-19. One entry per CDR3 protein, called by TCRdb with MiXCR from the 5' RACE reads. The sample includes 500,000 to 550,000 distinct CDR3 sequences, approximately 20% of them seen just once. The source material was PBMCs or a T cell subset sorted from them (not recorded which). These receptors all stem from an adult woman who had mild COVID-19 (a few samples of this study predate the infection). Cell type and time point are not known. Both conserved end residues are part of each CDR3. Fields, in order: D gene, J gene, clone size, V gene, CDR3 protein, CDR3 DNA. A D gene is named only where the DNA matches it firmly. Not all rows give a size; the values are once, few, many and, for expanded clones, a class.

d_call: TRBD1; j_call: TRBJ1-1; clone_size: .; v_call: TRBV29-1; cdr3_aa: CSVGGGRGPATEAFF; cdr3_nt: TGCAGCGTTGGAGGGGGCAGGGGCCCCGCCACTGAAGCTTTCTTT
d_call: TRBD2; j_call: TRBJ2-1; clone_size: .; v_call: TRBV7-6; cdr3_aa: CASSPASRTSGYNEQFF; cdr3_nt: TGTGCCAGCAGCCCAGCGAGCAGGACTAGCGGTTACAATGAGCAGTTCTTC
d_call: .; j_call: TRBJ2-7; clone_size: .; v_call: TRBV29-1; cdr3_aa: CSVVAPGRKATYEQYF; cdr3_nt: TGCAGCGTTGTCGCGCCGGGACGCAAAGCAACGTACGAGCAGTACTTC
d_call: TRBD1; j_call: TRBJ1-2; clone_size: few; v_call: TRBV7-9; cdr3_aa: CASSFLRQGASGYTF; cdr3_nt: TGTGCCAGCAGCTTTCTGCGACAGGGGGCGTCCGGCTACACCTTC
d_call: .; j_call: TRBJ2-5; clone_size: few; v_call: TRBV7-9; cdr3_aa: CASSYWSTGETQYF; cdr3_nt: TGTGCCAGCAGCTACTGGAGTACCGGAGAGACCCAGTACTTC
d_call: .; j_call: TRBJ2-7; clone_size: many; v_call: TRBV24-1; cdr3_aa: CATSGLLPGTRSYEQYF; cdr3_nt: TGTGCCACCAGTGGTCTACTCCCCGGGACACGCTCCTACGAGCAGTACTTC
d_call: .; j_call: TRBJ2-7; clone_size: .; v_call: TRBV23-1; cdr3_aa: CARSHEQYF; cdr3_nt: TGCGCCAGAAGCCACGAGCAGTACTTC
d_call: .; j_call: TRBJ2-7; clone_size: many; v_call: TRBV5-1; cdr3_aa: CASSGTGHYEQYF; cdr3_nt: TGCGCCAGCAGCGGGACCGGCCACTACGAGCAGTACTTC
d_call: TRBD1; j_call: TRBJ1-1; clone_size: few; v_call: TRBV24-1; cdr3_aa: CATSDSTGGAEAFF; cdr3_nt: TGTGCCACCAGTGATTCTACAGGGGGAGCTGAAGCTTTCTTT
d_call: .; j_call: TRBJ1-2; clone_size: .; v_call: TRBV24-1; cdr3_aa: CATSDTAQYYGYTF; cdr3_nt: TGTGCCACCAGTGACACGGCGCAATACTATGGCTACACCTTC
d_call: .; j_call: TRBJ2-1; clone_size: few; v_call: TRBV9; cdr3_aa: CASSVSAGGAGDEQFF; cdr3_nt: TGTGCCAGCAGCGTAAGCGCAGGGGGCGCGGGGGATGAGCAGTTCTTC